The next 20 T cell receptor beta chains were all read from a single sample in a study of molecular identifiers for immune sequencing clone quantification. TCRdb reprocessed the PCR reads with MiXCR, giving one entry per CDR3 protein. The sample yields about 320,000 distinct CDR3 sequences, roughly 23% seen once. Specimen: naive CD8+ T cells from blood, with Jurkat cell RNA spiked in. Subset denoted: FACS-sorted CD8+CD4-CCR7+CD45RA+ naive T cells. The receptors shown here come from a human donor in good health. Some libraries in this study had Jurkat cell RNA spiked in.

The gene calls are TRBV28 and TRBJ2-5; TRBD2 matches 11 bases. The CDR3 covers 16 residues. After removal of 4 bases from V and 5 bases from J, the junction contained 9 bases not matched to a gene. Germline V lookup: CDR1 MDHEN, CDR2 SYDVKM. This CDR3 reads CASSSTIAGGPETQYF. CDR3 nucleotide sequence: TGTGCCAGCAGTTCCACGATAGCGGGAGGGCCGGAGACCCAGTACTTC.

This clonotype was detected ten times or more. The chain recombines TRBV19 with TRBJ2-2; the match to TRBD2 covers 8 bases. This CDR3 comprises 19 residues. Germline V gives CDR1 LNHDA, CDR2 SQIVND (reference sequence). J gave up 5 bases and V 2 bases, and 16 bases lay outside the gene matches. CDR3 sequence reads: CASSILRAGEVDRTGELFF. DNA for the CDR3: TGTGCCAGTAGTATACTCCGAGCGGGAGAAGTGGATAGGACCGGGGAGCTGTTTTTT.

This chain links TRBV12-2 with TRBJ2-7; the D call in the table, TRBD2, was not verified against the DNA. TRBV12-2 represents a pseudogene. This CDR3 region has 15 residues. CDR3: CASRLVRGGIYEQYF. The CDR3 bases are TGTGCAAGTCGCTTAGTCCGGGGGGGGATTTACGAGCAGTACTTC.

A single count supports this clonotype. A much larger clone sits a single nucleotide away, making a read error possible. J is TRBJ2-7 and V is TRBV4-3; TRBD2 matches 11 bases. The CDR3 totals 15 residues. CDR1 and CDR2 from the germline V gene are LGHNA and YSLEER. CDR3 protein: CASSQGLAASYELYF. CDR3 DNA sequence: TGCGCCAGCAGCCAGGGACTAGCGGCTTCGTACGAGCTGTACTTC.

This clonotype has ten or more counts. The V call is TRBV2, the J call TRBJ2-3; the match to TRBD2 covers 8 bases. Looked up from germline, CDR1 is SNHLY and CDR2 is FYNNEI. This CDR3 spans 15 amino acids. The V gene end was trimmed by 2 bases and the J gene end by 1 base; junction bases not matched to a gene: 2. The CDR3 sequence: CASSESGSGTDTQYF. For the CDR3, the DNA is TGTGCCAGCAGTGAAAGCGGGAGTGGCACAGATACGCAGTATTTT.

The genes are TRBV15 and TRBJ1-1; tentatively, D is TRBD1 (6 bases). In germline, CDR1 is LNHNV, CDR2 YYDKDF (reference sequence). Trimming cost V 3 bases and J 1 base, with 21 bases left between them. This CDR3 has 18 amino acids. The CDR3: CATSSTTGHNLENTEAFF. CDR3 coding DNA: TGTGCCACCAGCAGCACTACGGGACATAACCTGGAGAACACTGAAGCTTTCTTT.

This clonotype was counted ten times or more. The J gene is TRBJ2-7, the V gene TRBV29-1; D tentatively fits TRBD1 or TRBD2 (5 bases each). CDR1 and CDR2 from the germline V gene are SQVTM and ANQGSEA. The CDR3 is made up of 17 amino acids. The V end was cut by 0 bases, the J end by 7 bases, with 25 bases between. The CDR3 nucleotides read TGCAGCGTTGAAGAGAGGGGTCCGGACCAAGCAGAGGAGGAGCAGTACTTC. It is translated as CSVEERGPDQAEEEQYF.

This clonotype was picked up one time. The junction shows a germline mismatch at one end, possibly a read error. The chain couples TRBV19 to TRBJ1-3; 10 bases align to TRBD1. This CDR3 is built from 17 residues. The germline CDR1 and CDR2 sequences are LNHDA and SQIVND (reference sequence). The CDR3 region is CASANRDRGTTGTTIYF. The CDR3 nucleotides read TGTGCCAGTGCCAACCGGGACAGGGGAACAACTGGAACCACCATATATTTT.

Points on this clonotype: This clone may be a read error of a much larger clone one base away. No conserved phenylalanine or tryptophan is present at the end of the CDR3, so a read error is the likely explanation. The J gene is TRBJ1-1, the V gene TRBV13, with D uncertain. This CDR3 is built from 11 residues. V lost 5 bases and J 7 bases, leaving 8 bases between the germline ends. Per the germline V gene, CDR1 is PRHDT and CDR2 is FYEKMQ (reference sequence). The CDR3 sequence is CASSVDGEAFL. CDR3 nucleotides: TGTGCCAGCAGCGTAGACGGTGAAGCTTTCTTA.

V is TRBV12-3 or TRBV12-4 and J is TRBJ2-1; 12 positions match TRBD2. With V trimmed by 6 bases and J by 8 bases, 11 bases remained unmatched. The CDR3 runs to 16 residues. CDR3 sequence (DNA): TGTGCCAGCAGCGCCGTCCTAGCGGGGGGGCCCGATGAGCAGTTCTTC. Its protein product is CASSAVLAGGPDEQFF.

This clonotype was recorded a few times. V and J are TRBV20-1 and TRBJ2-7; unclear D gene. The CDR3 has 10 residues. V lost 0 bases and J 6 bases, leaving 3 bases between the germline ends. Germline V gene lookup returns CDR1 DFQATT and CDR2 SNEGSKA (reference sequence). CDR3 nucleotides: TGCAGTGCTAGAGAGGGCGAGCAGTACTTC. Residues: CSAREGEQYF.

For this clonotype: The CDR3 end shows no conserved phenylalanine or tryptophan, and so a read error is likely. The V call is TRBV19, the J call TRBJ2-5; possible D gene TRBD2, 6 bases. The germline V gene encodes CDR1 LNHDA and CDR2 SQIVND (reference sequence). With 2 bases removed from V and 5 bases from J, the gap between germline ends came to 15 bases. CDR3 length: 15 amino acids. CDR3: CASSITSYGLETQYL. In DNA, the CDR3 is TGTGCCAGTAGTATAACTAGCTATGGCCTGGAGACCCAGTACCTC.

As to this clonotype: Compared with germline, one end of the junction differs, possibly owing to a read error. This chain uses TRBV7-8 with TRBJ2-1; 7 nucleotides line up with TRBD2. The CDR3 spans 13 residues. Germline CDR1 and CDR2: SGHVS and FQNEAQ. CDR3 sequence reads: CASSLGDYNVQFF. The CDR3 region has the DNA TGTGCCAGCAGCCTGGGGGACTACAATGTGCAGTTCTTC.

A word on this clonotype: This may come from a read error, since a much larger clone is one base off. Given the absence of the conserved phenylalanine or tryptophan at the CDR3 end, a read error is likely. The chain couples TRBV7-9 to TRBJ2-4; D gene uncertain. The germline CDR1 and CDR2 sequences are SEHNR and FQNEAQ (reference sequence). The CDR3 spans 13 residues. Trimming took 5 bases from V and 1 from J, leaving 6 bases between them. For the CDR3, the DNA is TGTGCCAGCAGCGTTGGGGCCAAAAACATTCAGTACCTC. It codes for CASSVGAKNIQYL.

This clonotype was seen many times. V is TRBV28 and J is TRBJ1-5; no clear D. This CDR3 is 14 amino acids long. Trimming shortened V by 2 bases and J by 5 bases, and 10 bases separated the two germline ends. CDR1 is MDHEN and CDR2 is SYDVKM in the germline V gene. The DNA of the CDR3 is TGTGCCAGCAGTTTAAATGCAGGCTATCAGCCCCAGCATTTT. This translates into CASSLNAGYQPQHF. Drawing the rest from reference TRBV28 and TRBJ1-5, the complete variable domain is DVKVTQSSRYLVKRTGEKVFLECVQDMDHENMFWYRQDPGLGLRLIYFSYDVKMKEKGDIPEGYSVSREKKERFSLILESASTNQTSMYLCASSLNAGYQPQHFGDGTRLSIL.

CDR3 sequence: CASSQEVFLQGGSYEQYF. In DNA, the CDR3 is TGCGCCAGCAGCCAAGAGGTCTTTCTCCAGGGGGGATCCTACGAGCAGTACTTC. The chain recombines TRBV4-3 with TRBJ2-7; D is possibly TRBD1 (7 bases). Per the germline V gene, CDR1 is LGHNA and CDR2 is YSLEER. The CDR3 has 18 amino acids. V was trimmed by 0 bases and J by 1 base, leaving 19 bases between them.

This clonotype was recorded at least ten times. The J gene is TRBJ2-5, the V gene TRBV7-9; D remains unclear. Germline V gene sequence: CDR1 SEHNR, CDR2 FQNEAQ (reference sequence). This CDR3 has 15 residues. The V gene lost 1 base and the J gene lost 2 bases, with 11 bases spanning the gap. CDR3 in amino acids: CASSLGEVIQETQYF. CDR3 nucleotides: TGTGCCAGCAGCTTAGGAGAGGTTATTCAAGAGACCCAGTACTTC.

This clonotype was counted at least ten times. This chain joins TRBV5-4 and TRBJ2-2; the D gene is possibly TRBD1 (7 bases). CDR1 and CDR2 from the germline V gene are SGHNT and YYREEE (reference sequence). The CDR3 has 18 residues. The V end lost 4 bases, the J end lost 0 bases, and 19 bases lay between the germline ends. CDR3 protein: CASSGRGQSPANTGELFF. The CDR3 nucleotides are TGTGCCAGCAGCGGGCGGGGACAGTCACCAGCGAACACCGGGGAGCTGTTTTTT. The whole variable domain, filled in from reference TRBV5-4 and TRBJ2-2, reads ETGVTQSPTHLIKTRGQQVTLRCSSQSGHNTVSWYQQALGQGPQFIFQYYREEENGRGNFPPRFSGLQFPNYSSELNVNALELDDSALYLCASSGRGQSPANTGELFFGEGSRLTVL.

The J gene is TRBJ2-3, the V gene TRBV30; 8 positions match TRBD2. V shed 8 bases and J 0 bases; nucleotides not matched to a gene: 10. The length of the CDR3 is 15 residues. The germline CDR1 and CDR2 sequences are GTSNPN and SVGIG (reference sequence). The CDR3 loop reads CALSGGPTSTDTQYF. The CDR3 bases are TGTGCCCTAAGCGGGGGCCCTACTAGCACAGATACGCAGTATTTT.

Only one count was recorded for this clonotype. The junction does not match germline at one end; this may be a read error. The chain carries TRBV7-9 and TRBJ2-1; D is perhaps TRBD2 (5 bases). This CDR3 region has 17 residues. Germline values: CDR1 SEHNR, CDR2 FQNEAQ (reference sequence). The CDR3 nucleotides are TGTGCCAGCAGTTCTACTAGTTTATTAAGCTCCTACAGTGAGCAGTTCTTC. Its translation: CASSSTSLLSSYSEQFF.